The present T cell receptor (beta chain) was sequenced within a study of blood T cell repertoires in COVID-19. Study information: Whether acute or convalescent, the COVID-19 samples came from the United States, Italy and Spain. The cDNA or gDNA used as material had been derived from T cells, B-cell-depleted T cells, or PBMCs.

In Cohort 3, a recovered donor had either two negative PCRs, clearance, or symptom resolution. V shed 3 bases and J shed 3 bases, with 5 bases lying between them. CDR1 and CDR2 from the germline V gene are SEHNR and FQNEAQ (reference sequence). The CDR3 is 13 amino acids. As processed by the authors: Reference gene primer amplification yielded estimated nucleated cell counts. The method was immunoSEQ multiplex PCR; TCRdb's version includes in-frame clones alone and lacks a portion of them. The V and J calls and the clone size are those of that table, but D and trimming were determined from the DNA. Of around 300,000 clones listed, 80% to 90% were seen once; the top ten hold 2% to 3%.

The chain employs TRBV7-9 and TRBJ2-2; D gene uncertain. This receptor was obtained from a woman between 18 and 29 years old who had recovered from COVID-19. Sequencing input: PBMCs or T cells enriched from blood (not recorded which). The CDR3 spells CASSFPDTGELFF. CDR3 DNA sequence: TGTGCCAGCAGCTTCCCCGACACCGGGGAGCTGTTTTTT.